This T cell receptor beta chain was sequenced during a study of shared clonotypes between healthy human individuals. As regards this clone: What it binds is unknown.

The germline CDR1 and CDR2 sequences are MDHEN and SYDVKM. Trimming pared 6 bases from V and 0 bases from J, leaving 8 bases between. This CDR3 is 13 amino acids long. Study observations and caveats: Naive subsets typically showed greater estimated richness than memory subsets. A reduction in generation probabilities was seen for non-shared clonotypes relative to those shared by all four donors.

Some 30,000 T cell genomes, or roughly 200 ng DNA, went into the sorted-subset replicate PCRs. Sequenced by immunoSEQ multiplex PCR; TCRdb stores in-frame clones only, minus some. The table includes 1.6 million or so clones, 95% to 97% detected once. Researchers partitioned CD4+ cells into CD45RA+ naive and CD45RA-negative memory subsets. The rearrangement uses TRBV28 and TRBJ1-1; perhaps TRBD1 as D (6 bases). The clonotype comes from a man aged 30 to 45 in good health. The specimen sequenced was naive CD4+ T cells sorted from blood. As to subset: CD45RA+ positively selected. The CDR3 DNA reads as TGTGCCAGCAGGAGGACAGTGAACACTGAAGCTTTCTTT. It is translated as CASRRTVNTEAFF.